This TCR beta chain stems from a study of OX40 agonist ivuxolimab in advanced cancers. Study background: The eligibility criteria allowed prior anti-PD-1, anti-PD-L1 or anti-CTLA-4 therapy, and around 40% had some. Overall study results and limits: CD8+ T cells (on average) carried more expanded clones than CD4+ T cells. Among the lowest peripheral clonal expansion occurred in 0.1-3.0 mg/kg partial responders. In the expanded peripheral T cells, antigen specificity was never determined.

TCRdb's table, derived via immunoSEQ multiplex PCR, lists solely in-frame clones and lacks some. This sample carries 50,000 to 70,000 clones, just over 85% of them seen once, and the ten largest clones take approximately 1.1%. Of note for this clone: Its antigen is undetermined.

The CDR3 has 15 amino acids. V trimming: 2 bases; J trimming: 0 bases; junction bases outside the gene matches: 4. Germline-derived CDR1 and CDR2 are SNHLY and FYNNEI. This TCR was recovered from an adult with an advanced solid tumor such as melanoma, head and neck, liver or kidney cancer. Sequencing was performed on CD4+ or CD8+ T cells sorted from blood, taken in a trial of the OX40 agonist ivuxolimab. The chain links TRBV2 to TRBJ2-7; TRBD2 matches at 7 bases. The CDR3 here is CASSEWEGSSYEQYF. The CDR3, as DNA: TGTGCCAGCAGTGAATGGGAGGGAAGCTCCTACGAGCAGTACTTC.